This is a list of T cell receptor beta chains from one sample in a study of cytomegalovirus exposure and HLA in healthy donors. Clones were sequenced by immunoSEQ multiplex PCR, and TCRdb holds only the in-frame ones, with some missing. The data show about 89,000 clones, about 80% seen once. The sequencing sample was made of PBMCs. These receptors were taken from a male donor in good health and CMV-seronegative. Both conserved end residues are part of each CDR3. Each record gives: D gene, J gene, clone size, V gene, CDR3 DNA, CDR3 protein. D genes are given only for firm matches. Rows may omit the clone size; those that give it use once, few, many or a size class.

D gene: .
J gene: TRBJ1-6
clone size: few
V gene: TRBV28
CDR3 DNA: TGTGCCAGCAGTCAAGACCAGGGGACCAATTCACCCCTCCACTTT
CDR3 protein: CASSQDQGTNSPLHF

D gene: .
J gene: TRBJ2-6
clone size: .
V gene: TRBV27
CDR3 DNA: TGTGCCAGCATCTCCGGTCTAGCGAACGTCCTGACTTTC
CDR3 protein: CASISGLANVLTF

D gene: TRBD2
J gene: TRBJ2-5
clone size: few
V gene: TRBV18
CDR3 DNA: TGTGCCAGCTCACCTGACGGGAGGGCCTTTAGAGAGACCCAGTACTTC
CDR3 protein: CASSPDGRAFRETQYF

D gene: TRBD1
J gene: TRBJ1-5
clone size: .
V gene: TRBV4-1
CDR3 DNA: TGCGCCAGCAGCCAAGTGGGACAGAGCAATCAGCCCCAGCATTTT
CDR3 protein: CASSQVGQSNQPQHF

D gene: TRBD1
J gene: TRBJ1-2
clone size: .
V gene: TRBV7-2
CDR3 DNA: TGTGCCAGCAGCTTAGTTTTCTCAGGGACAGGGGTAATATGGGACTACACCTTC
CDR3 protein: CASSLVFSGTGVIWDYTF

D gene: .
J gene: TRBJ2-7
clone size: .
V gene: TRBV5-1
CDR3 DNA: TGCGCCAGCAGCTTGGAGCGGAGGGGGCTGTACGAGCAGTACTTC
CDR3 protein: CASSLERRGLYEQYF

D gene: .
J gene: TRBJ1-6
clone size: .
V gene: TRBV27
CDR3 DNA: TGTGCCAGCAGTTTTCGGTCACTACAGGGTGGTGGTGGTTCACCCCTCCACTTT
CDR3 protein: CASSFRSLQGGGGSPLHF

D gene: TRBD1
J gene: TRBJ1-5
clone size: .
V gene: TRBV30
CDR3 DNA: TGTGCCTGCAGGACAGGAAATCAGCCCCAGCATTTT
CDR3 protein: CACRTGNQPQHF

D gene: .
J gene: TRBJ1-5
clone size: .
V gene: TRBV30
CDR3 DNA: TGTGCCTGGAAAAATACAGGGAAGGAGCCGTTCCAGCCCCAGCATTTT
CDR3 protein: CAWKNTGKEPFQPQHF

D gene: .
J gene: TRBJ2-6
clone size: few
V gene: TRBV28
CDR3 DNA: TGTGCCAGCAGCTTTACTCGGCGGATAATTTCTGGGGCCAACGTCCTGACTTTC
CDR3 protein: CASSFTRRIISGANVLTF

D gene: .
J gene: TRBJ2-7
clone size: .
V gene: TRBV7-2
CDR3 DNA: TGTGCCAGCAGCTTAGGGTTAGGGGACTACGAGCAGTACTTC
CDR3 protein: CASSLGLGDYEQYF

D gene: .
J gene: TRBJ2-6
clone size: .
V gene: TRBV29-1
CDR3 DNA: TGCAGCGTCCTAGGGGGCTCTGGGGCCAACGTCCTGACTTTC
CDR3 protein: CSVLGGSGANVLTF

D gene: .
J gene: TRBJ1-3
clone size: few
V gene: TRBV2
CDR3 DNA: TGTGCCAGCAGAAACCAGGGGAATGCTGGAAACACCATATATTTT
CDR3 protein: CASRNQGNAGNTIYF

D gene: TRBD1
J gene: TRBJ1-5
clone size: .
V gene: TRBV10-3
CDR3 DNA: TGTGCCAGTAAGGACAGGGGAGAGAATCAGCCCCAGCATTTT
CDR3 protein: CASKDRGENQPQHF

D gene: TRBD2
J gene: TRBJ2-1
clone size: few
V gene: TRBV4-1
CDR3 DNA: TGCGCCAGCAGCCCTTCGGGACTAGCGGGGGGTGTTGAGCAGTTCTTC
CDR3 protein: CASSPSGLAGGVEQFF

D gene: .
J gene: TRBJ2-2
clone size: .
V gene: TRBV28
CDR3 DNA: TGTGCCAGCAGTTTGGTAGCGGCGAACACCGGGGAGCTGTTTTTT
CDR3 protein: CASSLVAANTGELFF

D gene: .
J gene: TRBJ1-6
clone size: .
V gene: TRBV6-5
CDR3 DNA: TGTGCCAGCAAAATACAGGGTCTTTATAATTCACCCCTCCACTTT
CDR3 protein: CASKIQGLYNSPLHF

D gene: .
J gene: TRBJ2-4
clone size: .
V gene: TRBV5-6
CDR3 DNA: TGTGCCAGCAGCTTGGGCGTGCTAACTTGGTCCAAAAACATTCAGTACTTC
CDR3 protein: CASSLGVLTWSKNIQYF

D gene: TRBD1
J gene: TRBJ1-1
clone size: once
V gene: TRBV19
CDR3 DNA: TGTGCCAGTAGTGTAGACAGGGACACTGAAGCTTTCTTT
CDR3 protein: CASSVDRDTEAFF

D gene: .
J gene: TRBJ1-4
clone size: .
V gene: TRBV18
CDR3 DNA: TGTGCCAGCTCACCTCAAGGGGGGGGTGAAAAACTGTTTTTT
CDR3 protein: CASSPQGGGEKLFF

D gene: .
J gene: TRBJ1-1
clone size: .
V gene: TRBV5-6
CDR3 DNA: TGTGCCAGCAGCTTGGGTGGGGCCGGGAACACTGAAGCTTTCTTT
CDR3 protein: CASSLGGAGNTEAFF

D gene: .
J gene: TRBJ1-5
clone size: .
V gene: TRBV29-1
CDR3 DNA: TGCAGCGTTGCGGAGGCCCGGAATCAGCCCCAGCATTTT
CDR3 protein: CSVAEARNQPQHF

D gene: .
J gene: TRBJ2-5
clone size: once
V gene: TRBV15
CDR3 DNA: TGTGCCACCAGCAGACTGTCCCAAGAGACCCAGTACTTC
CDR3 protein: CATSRLSQETQYF

D gene: TRBD1
J gene: TRBJ1-1
clone size: .
V gene: TRBV28
CDR3 DNA: TGTGCCAGCAGTTCGAGATCCGGGAGACAGGGCACTGAAGCTTTCTTT
CDR3 protein: CASSSRSGRQGTEAFF

D gene: .
J gene: TRBJ2-5
clone size: few
V gene: TRBV6-6
CDR3 DNA: TGTGCCAGCAGTTACTCTGGGCGGCGGGGCCCAGAGACCCAGTACTTC
CDR3 protein: CASSYSGRRGPETQYF

D gene: .
J gene: TRBJ2-7
clone size: .
V gene: TRBV28
CDR3 DNA: TGTGCCAGCAGGGGGCAGGGGCGACCGTCCTACGAGCAGTACTTC
CDR3 protein: CASRGQGRPSYEQYF

D gene: TRBD2
J gene: TRBJ2-5
clone size: .
V gene: TRBV27
CDR3 DNA: TGTGCCAGCAGTCCTCTAGCGGGAGGCATAGAGACCCAGTACTTC
CDR3 protein: CASSPLAGGIETQYF

D gene: TRBD1
J gene: TRBJ1-1
clone size: .
V gene: TRBV15
CDR3 DNA: TGTGCCACCAGCAGAGATCTACTAAGGACAGGGTACACTGAAGCTTTCTTT
CDR3 protein: CATSRDLLRTGYTEAFF

D gene: TRBD1
J gene: TRBJ1-2
clone size: .
V gene: TRBV4-1
CDR3 DNA: TGCGCCAGCAGCCAAGATCGGGACAGAATCTATGGCTACACCTTC
CDR3 protein: CASSQDRDRIYGYTF

D gene: .
J gene: TRBJ1-5
clone size: .
V gene: TRBV4-3
CDR3 DNA: TGCGCCAGCAGCCAAGATAGGAGCCTGCCCCAGCATTTT
CDR3 protein: CASSQDRSLPQHF

D gene: TRBD2
J gene: TRBJ2-7
clone size: .
V gene: TRBV19
CDR3 DNA: TGTGCCAGTACCCCGGGGGGGGGCCTAGACGAGCAGTACTTC
CDR3 protein: CASTPGGGLDEQYF

D gene: .
J gene: TRBJ2-1
clone size: once
V gene: TRBV30
CDR3 DNA: TGTGCCTGGAGCGGCGTAATGGCAGGGGCGTATGAGCAGTTCTTC
CDR3 protein: CAWSGVMAGAYEQFF

D gene: TRBD2
J gene: TRBJ2-1
clone size: once
V gene: TRBV5-1
CDR3 DNA: TGCGCCAGCAGCTTCTGGACTAGCGGGAGACCCAATGAGCAGTTCTTC
CDR3 protein: CASSFWTSGRPNEQFF

D gene: .
J gene: TRBJ2-3
clone size: few
V gene: TRBV5-1
CDR3 DNA: TGCGCCAGCAGCCCCTTTCCGACAGGCAGGGGCACAGATACGCAGTATTTT
CDR3 protein: CASSPFPTGRGTDTQYF

D gene: .
J gene: TRBJ2-1
clone size: few
V gene: TRBV11-2
CDR3 DNA: TGTGCCAGCAGCTTATATTGGTCGGCGAGCGTAGGGCAGTTCTTC
CDR3 protein: CASSLYWSASVGQFF

D gene: .
J gene: TRBJ2-7
clone size: .
V gene: TRBV10-1
CDR3 DNA: TGCGCCAGCAGTGATTCCAGCAGGGGTCCCCCCTACGAGCAGTACTTC
CDR3 protein: CASSDSSRGPPYEQYF

D gene: .
J gene: TRBJ1-1
clone size: .
V gene: TRBV14
CDR3 DNA: TGTGCCAGCAGCAGCGAGGGGGGGCGCTGGGAAGCTTTCTTT
CDR3 protein: CASSSEGGRWEAFF

D gene: .
J gene: TRBJ1-2
clone size: .
V gene: TRBV28
CDR3 DNA: TGTGCCAGCAGTGGGTCAGGAGGCTACACCTTC
CDR3 protein: CASSGSGGYTF

D gene: TRBD2
J gene: TRBJ2-1
clone size: .
V gene: TRBV7-6
CDR3 DNA: TGTGCCAGCAGCTTAGCGCCTAGCGGTAACTACAATGAGCAGTTCTTC
CDR3 protein: CASSLAPSGNYNEQFF

D gene: TRBD2
J gene: TRBJ2-1
clone size: few
V gene: TRBV10-3
CDR3 DNA: TGTGCCATCAGCGGGGGGAGGGACAATGAGCAGTTCTTC
CDR3 protein: CAISGGRDNEQFF

D gene: .
J gene: TRBJ1-4
clone size: .
V gene: TRBV11-2
CDR3 DNA: TGTGCCAGCAGGCTAAATGAAAAACTGTTTTTT
CDR3 protein: CASRLNEKLFF

D gene: .
J gene: TRBJ2-7
clone size: .
V gene: TRBV29-1
CDR3 DNA: TGCAGCGTGTCTCACGGCTACGAGCAGTACTTC
CDR3 protein: CSVSHGYEQYF

D gene: TRBD2
J gene: TRBJ2-3
clone size: once
V gene: TRBV5-1
CDR3 DNA: TGCGCCAGCCGGACTCCGGCTAGCGGGAGGGGAGATACGCAGTATTTT
CDR3 protein: CASRTPASGRGDTQYF

D gene: .
J gene: TRBJ2-6
clone size: few
V gene: TRBV30
CDR3 DNA: TGTGCCTGGAGCAGGGCTGGGGCCAACGTCCTGACTTTC
CDR3 protein: CAWSRAGANVLTF

D gene: TRBD1
J gene: TRBJ1-2
clone size: .
V gene: TRBV4-3
CDR3 DNA: TGCGCCAGCAGCCAATACCAGACAGGGAACTATGGCTACACCTTC
CDR3 protein: CASSQYQTGNYGYTF

D gene: .
J gene: TRBJ2-2
clone size: once
V gene: TRBV11-3
CDR3 DNA: TGTGCCAGCAGCTTAGGACGGGGGAGACGGGGCACCGGGGAGCTGTTTTTT
CDR3 protein: CASSLGRGRRGTGELFF

D gene: .
J gene: TRBJ2-7
clone size: .
V gene: TRBV6-6
CDR3 DNA: TGTGCCAGCAGTTCCCACAGGGAGTCCTCCTACGAGCAGTACTTC
CDR3 protein: CASSSHRESSYEQYF

D gene: TRBD1
J gene: TRBJ1-2
clone size: .
V gene: TRBV14
CDR3 DNA: TGTGCCAGCAGCCAGCTTGGGACAGGGCCAAGCGGCTACACCTTC
CDR3 protein: CASSQLGTGPSGYTF

D gene: TRBD1
J gene: TRBJ2-1
clone size: .
V gene: TRBV7-3
CDR3 DNA: TGTGCCAGCAGCTCTAGGACAGGGTCCTACAATGAGCAGTTCTTC
CDR3 protein: CASSSRTGSYNEQFF

D gene: .
J gene: TRBJ2-7
clone size: few
V gene: TRBV19
CDR3 DNA: TGTGCCAGTAGTATAACAGGGTTTTACGAGCAGTACTTC
CDR3 protein: CASSITGFYEQYF

D gene: .
J gene: TRBJ1-6
clone size: .
V gene: TRBV18
CDR3 DNA: TGTGCCAGCTCACCCGGGGGAACGGATTCACCCCTCCACTTT
CDR3 protein: CASSPGGTDSPLHF

D gene: TRBD2
J gene: TRBJ2-1
clone size: .
V gene: TRBV5-1
CDR3 DNA: TGCGCCAGCAGCGGTGCCGGGACTAGCGGGAGGTTAAGTAGGGATCCCAATGAGCAGTTCTTC
CDR3 protein: CASSGAGTSGRLSRDPNEQFF

D gene: .
J gene: TRBJ2-5
clone size: .
V gene: TRBV5-1
CDR3 DNA: TGCGCCAGCAGCCTTTCAGGGGTATCCTCCCAAGAGACCCAGTACTTC
CDR3 protein: CASSLSGVSSQETQYF

D gene: TRBD1
J gene: TRBJ1-6
clone size: .
V gene: TRBV30
CDR3 DNA: TGTGCCTGGACCATCGGACAGGGTAGTTCACCCCTCCACTTT
CDR3 protein: CAWTIGQGSSPLHF